This passage covers 21 T cell receptor beta chains from one sample sequenced in a study of CD8 T cells in Susac syndrome. With random hexamers, reverse transcription was performed on roughly 0.5 to 1 ug of RNA. TCRdb re-derived calls from the immunoSEQ multiplex PCR reads in MiXCR, one entry per CDR3 protein. Of some 150,000 distinct CDR3 sequences listed, approximately 94% were seen once; the top ten hold more than 0.2%. The sequenced sample consisted of CD8+ T cells from PBMCs. Receptor source: a human donor with multiple sclerosis.

V is TRBV29-1 and J is TRBJ2-7; D is possibly TRBD1 or TRBD2 (5 bases each). Germline V gene sequence: CDR1 SQVTM, CDR2 ANQGSEA. Trimming took 4 bases from V and 2 from J, leaving 18 bases between them. The CDR3 spans 15 residues. This CDR3 reads CSVVGVTVHPYEQYF. CDR3 sequence (DNA): TGCAGCGTTGTGGGGGTGACAGTCCACCCCTACGAGCAGTACTTC.

The chain couples TRBV12-5 to TRBJ1-5; weak D call: TRBD1 (6 bases). V was cut by 6 bases and J by 2 bases, with 14 bases left in between. The CDR3 loop spans 15 amino acids. Germline V lookup: CDR1 LGHNT, CDR2 FRNRAP. CDR3 sequence: CASGSTGLGNQPQHF. The CDR3 DNA is TGTGCTAGTGGCTCGACAGGTCTTGGCAATCAGCCCCAGCATTTT.

The chain carries TRBV30 and TRBJ1-2, with unresolved D. Deletions cut 0 bases from V and 6 bases from J, with 11 bases between. This CDR3 is 13 amino acids long. Germline CDR1 reads GTSNPN; CDR2 reads SVGIG (reference sequence). CDR3 amino acids: CAWSVIGPDGYTF. CDR3 coding DNA: TGTGCCTGGAGTGTAATCGGCCCCGATGGCTACACCTTC.

CDR3 loop: CASSEWGPQGYEQYF. The CDR3 DNA reads TGTGCCAGCAGTGAATGGGGCCCACAGGGCTACGAGCAGTACTTC. V and J are TRBV2 and TRBJ2-7, with a possible D match to TRBD1 (6 bases). The CDR3 covers 15 residues. Per germline, CDR1 SNHLY and CDR2 FYNNEI. V dropped 2 bases and J dropped 3 bases, with 14 bases sitting between them.

The V gene is TRBV19, the J gene TRBJ2-7; D is possibly TRBD1 or TRBD2 (6 bases each). Germline loops: CDR1 LNHDA, CDR2 SQIVND (reference sequence). The CDR3 has 17 amino acids. Trimming left V 5 bases short and J 6 bases short, with 26 bases between. CDR3 amino acids: CASSFGTSYREWGEQYF. Written as DNA, the CDR3 is TGTGCCAGTAGTTTTGGGACTTCCTACAGGGAGTGGGGCGAGCAGTACTTC. The complete variable domain, with remaining parts taken from reference TRBV19 and TRBJ2-7, reads DGGITQSPKYLFRKEGQNVTLSCEQNLNHDAMYWYRQDPGQGLRLIYYSQIVNDFQKGDIAEGYSVSREKKESFPLTVTSAQKNPTAFYLCASSFGTSYREWGEQYFGPGTRLTVT.

The gene calls are TRBV12-3 or TRBV12-4 and TRBJ1-2; D uncertain. The CDR3 runs to 15 residues. V lost 5 bases, J lost 1 base, and 14 bases lay in between. The CDR3 DNA reads TGTGCCAGCAGTCCGACCCCCACAAATAACTATGGCTACACCTTC. It translates to CASSPTPTNNYGYTF.

Concerning this clonotype itself: Germline is not matched at one junction end, which may reflect a read error. This chain links TRBV19 with TRBJ1-1; D possibly corresponds to TRBD1 (5 bases). This CDR3 is built from 16 residues. CDR1 LNHDA and CDR2 SQIVND come from the germline V gene (reference sequence). CDR3 nucleotide sequence: TGTGCCAGTAGCATAGCTTCTGGAGGGGAGGGCACTGAAGCTTTCTTT. Translating it yields CASSIASGGEGTEAFF.

J is TRBJ1-5 and V is TRBV12-5, with D possibly matching TRBD1 (5 bases). Per germline, CDR1 LGHNT and CDR2 FRNRAP. V dropped 5 bases and J dropped 7 bases, with 15 bases sitting between them. CDR3 length: 14 amino acids. The CDR3 region is CASGPDNRLQPQHF. The DNA of the CDR3 is TGTGCTAGTGGTCCTGACAACAGGTTGCAGCCCCAGCATTTT.

The V gene is TRBV3-1, the J gene TRBJ2-3, with D unresolved. CDR3 length equals 14 residues. Germline V gene data show CDR1 as LGHDT and CDR2 as YNNKEL (reference sequence). Trimming cost V 4 bases and J 0 bases, with 8 bases left between them. The CDR3 is CASSPPASTDTQYF. CDR3 coding DNA: TGTGCCAGCAGCCCTCCGGCGAGCACAGATACGCAGTATTTT.

This clonotype was counted once. The chain recombines TRBV13 with TRBJ1-5, with 8 bases that match TRBD1. J lost 7 bases, V lost 4 bases, and 9 bases had no gene match. The CDR3 spans 15 residues. Germline-derived CDR1 and CDR2 are PRHDT and FYEKMQ (reference sequence). CDR3 region: CASSSSQGAGQPQHF. The CDR3 DNA reads TGTGCCAGCAGCTCGTCCCAGGGGGCCGGCCAGCCCCAGCATTTT.

The chain couples TRBV9 to TRBJ2-7; either TRBD1 or TRBD2 may fit D (6 bases each). The germline V and J ends were trimmed by 3 bases and 7 bases, with 20 bases remaining between them. This CDR3 is 15 amino acids long. Germline V gene lookup returns CDR1 SGDLS and CDR2 YYNGEE. Here the CDR3 reads CASSEGGTSTREQYF. The DNA of the CDR3 is TGTGCCAGCAGCGAAGGCGGGACATCCACAAGGGAGCAGTACTTC.

The rearrangement uses TRBV20-1 and TRBJ2-7; 8 positions agree with TRBD2. The CDR3 runs to 14 residues. Looked up from germline, CDR1 is DFQATT and CDR2 is SNEGSKA (reference sequence). The trim removed 5 bases at V and 3 bases at J, leaving 9 bases unmatched. CDR3 sequence reads: CSAAQPGGGYEQYF. The CDR3 bases are TGCAGTGCTGCGCAGCCCGGGGGGGGCTACGAGCAGTACTTC.

This clonotype was counted a few times. This chain uses TRBV9 with TRBJ1-5; 8 nucleotides agree with TRBD1. J was trimmed by 1 base and V by 3 bases; bases with no gene match: 3. This CDR3 spans 15 amino acids. Germline CDR1 SGDLS, CDR2 YYNGEE. CDR3: CASSAGTGSNQPQHF. The CDR3 nucleotides read TGTGCCAGCAGCGCCGGGACAGGCAGCAATCAGCCCCAGCATTTT. Looking up the rest from reference TRBV9 and TRBJ1-5 gives the full variable domain: DSGVTQTPKHLITATGQRVTLRCSPRSGDLSVYWYQQSLDQGLQFLIQYYNGEERAKGNILERFSAQQFPDLHSELNLSSLELGDSALYFCASSAGTGSNQPQHFGDGTRLSIL.

The chain uses TRBV20-1 and TRBJ2-2; D may be TRBD2 (5 bases). V was trimmed by 0 bases and J by 6 bases, leaving 17 bases between them. The CDR3 runs to 16 residues. Germline V gives CDR1 DFQATT, CDR2 SNEGSKA (reference sequence). The CDR3 DNA is TGCAGTGCTAGAGATAGAGAGCTAGCCCCCGCCGGGGAGCTGTTTTTT. Its translation is CSARDRELAPAGELFF.

This chain joins TRBV27 and TRBJ1-1; D unresolved. This CDR3 has 14 residues. Germline V CDR1 and CDR2: MNHEY, SMNVEV (reference sequence). V was shortened by 6 bases and J by 0 bases, with 11 bases between the two germline ends. CDR3 protein: CASSPSVMNTEAFF. The DNA of the CDR3 is TGTGCCAGCAGCCCCTCGGTGATGAACACTGAAGCTTTCTTT.

V usage is TRBV7-8 and J usage is TRBJ2-3; 9 bases are a match to TRBD2. The germline CDR1 and CDR2 sequences are SGHVS and FQNEAQ. The trim removed 2 bases at V and 2 bases at J, leaving 2 bases unmatched. The CDR3 length is 15 residues. The CDR3 DNA is TGTGCCAGCAGCTTATTAGCGGGGGACACAGATACGCAGTATTTT. Protein: CASSLLAGDTDTQYF.

The chain joins TRBV20-1 to TRBJ2-7; D perhaps matches TRBD2 (6 bases). Per the germline V gene, CDR1 is DFQATT and CDR2 is SNEGSKA (reference sequence). This CDR3 spans 17 amino acids. Between the trimmed V and J ends, which lost 0 bases and 0 bases, there was a span of 18 bases. The CDR3 sequence: CSARDTDRGGDSYEQYF. In DNA, the CDR3 is TGCAGTGCTAGAGACACCGACCGGGGCGGGGACTCCTACGAGCAGTACTTC.

The chain couples TRBV3-1 to TRBJ2-1; D gene uncertain. CDR1 is LGHDT, CDR2 YNNKEL, per germline (reference sequence). This CDR3 spans 16 amino acids. V shed 4 bases and J shed 9 bases, with 22 bases lying between them. The CDR3 sequence: CASSRSSLGPLGEQFF. The DNA of the CDR3 is TGTGCCAGCAGCCGGAGTTCGCTAGGCCCCCTTGGTGAGCAGTTCTTC.

The V call is TRBV20-1, the J call TRBJ2-1; TRBD2 matches 11 bases. The CDR3 is 14 residues long. J was trimmed by 4 bases and V by 5 bases; bases with no gene match: 4. Per the germline V gene, CDR1 is DFQATT and CDR2 is SNEGSKA (reference sequence). This CDR3 reads CSAPTSGGYNEQFF. The CDR3 DNA reads TGCAGTGCTCCAACTAGCGGGGGATACAATGAGCAGTTCTTC.

This chain uses TRBV7-8 with TRBJ2-5; 8 bases map to TRBD1. The junction had 7 bases not matched to a gene; V was cut back by 4 bases and J by 3 bases. Per germline, CDR1 SGHVS and CDR2 FQNEAQ. The CDR3 spans 15 residues. This chain's CDR3 is CASSSGQGEEETQYF. The CDR3 DNA reads TGTGCCAGCAGCTCCGGACAGGGCGAGGAAGAGACCCAGTACTTC. Filled out from reference TRBV7-8 and TRBJ2-5, the complete variable domain reads GAGVSQSPRYKVAKRGQDVALRCDPISGHVSLFWYQQALGQGPEFLTYFQNEAQLDKSGLPSDRFFAERPEGSVSTLKIQRTQQEDSAVYLCASSSGQGEEETQYFGPGTRLLVL.

This sequence joins TRBV29-1 and TRBJ1-2; D is unresolved. V was clipped by 1 base and J by 3 bases, with 9 bases between them. CDR3 size: 13 residues. Germline-derived CDR1 and CDR2 are SQVTM and ANQGSEA. The CDR3 DNA reads as TGCAGCGTTGAAGGTGGGCAGTACTATGGCTACACCTTC. Protein sequence: CSVEGGQYYGYTF.